The present T cell receptor (beta chain) was sequenced within a study of blood T cell repertoires in COVID-19. Across the study: Acute and convalescent COVID-19 samples came from the United States, Italy and Spain.

The table lists this clone with a few counts. The CDR3 length is 12 residues. Germline values: CDR1 SGHKS, CDR2 YYEKEE (reference sequence). The germline V and J ends were trimmed by 3 bases and 8 bases, with 8 bases remaining between them. Authors' data handling: Amplification with reference gene primers provided the estimates of nucleated cell counts. Clones were read by immunoSEQ multiplex PCR, and TCRdb kept only the in-frame ones, dropping some. The DNA gave D and trimming, while V, J and clone size come from that table. Among roughly 190,000 clones listed, roughly 80% were seen once. The rearrangement joins TRBV5-5 to TRBJ1-4; D remains ambiguous. The receptor's source is a woman aged 35 to 49 with acute or convalescent COVID-19. Sequencing was done on a sample of peripheral blood. The CDR3 is CASSYLNEKLFF. The CDR3 DNA reads TGTGCCAGCAGCTATCTAAACGAAAAACTGTTTTTT.